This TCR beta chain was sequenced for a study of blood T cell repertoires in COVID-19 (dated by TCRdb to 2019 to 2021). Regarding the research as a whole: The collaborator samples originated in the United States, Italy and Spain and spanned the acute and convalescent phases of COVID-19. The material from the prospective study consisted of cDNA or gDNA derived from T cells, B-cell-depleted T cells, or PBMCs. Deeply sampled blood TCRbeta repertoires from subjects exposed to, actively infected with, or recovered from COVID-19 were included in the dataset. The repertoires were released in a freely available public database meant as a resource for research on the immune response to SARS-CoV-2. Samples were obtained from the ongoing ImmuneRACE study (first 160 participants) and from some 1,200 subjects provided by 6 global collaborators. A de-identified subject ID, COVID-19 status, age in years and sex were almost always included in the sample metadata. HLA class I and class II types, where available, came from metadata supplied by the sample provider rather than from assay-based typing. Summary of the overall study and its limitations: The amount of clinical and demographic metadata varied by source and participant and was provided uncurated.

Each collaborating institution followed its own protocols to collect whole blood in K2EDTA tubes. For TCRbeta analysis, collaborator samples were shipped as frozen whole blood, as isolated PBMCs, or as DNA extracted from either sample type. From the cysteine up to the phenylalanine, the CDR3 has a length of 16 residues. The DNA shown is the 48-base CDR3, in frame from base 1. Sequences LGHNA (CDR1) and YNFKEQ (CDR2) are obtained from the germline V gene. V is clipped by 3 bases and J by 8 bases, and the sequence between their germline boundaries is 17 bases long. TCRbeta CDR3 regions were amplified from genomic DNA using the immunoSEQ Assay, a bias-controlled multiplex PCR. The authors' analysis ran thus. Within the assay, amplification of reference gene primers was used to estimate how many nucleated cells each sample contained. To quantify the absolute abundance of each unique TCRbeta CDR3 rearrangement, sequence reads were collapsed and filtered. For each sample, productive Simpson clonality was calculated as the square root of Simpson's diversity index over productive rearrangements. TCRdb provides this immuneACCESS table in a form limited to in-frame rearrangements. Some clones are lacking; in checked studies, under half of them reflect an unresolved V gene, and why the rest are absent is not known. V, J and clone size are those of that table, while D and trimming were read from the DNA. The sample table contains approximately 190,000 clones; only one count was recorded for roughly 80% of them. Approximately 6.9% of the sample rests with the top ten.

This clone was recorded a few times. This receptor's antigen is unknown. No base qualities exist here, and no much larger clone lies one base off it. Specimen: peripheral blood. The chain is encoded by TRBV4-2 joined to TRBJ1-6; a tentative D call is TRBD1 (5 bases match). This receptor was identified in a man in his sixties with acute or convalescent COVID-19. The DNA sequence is TGTGCCAGCAGCCAGCCCGGGGGGTCTCGGGATTCACCCCTCCACTTT. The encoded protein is CASSQPGGSRDSPLHF.